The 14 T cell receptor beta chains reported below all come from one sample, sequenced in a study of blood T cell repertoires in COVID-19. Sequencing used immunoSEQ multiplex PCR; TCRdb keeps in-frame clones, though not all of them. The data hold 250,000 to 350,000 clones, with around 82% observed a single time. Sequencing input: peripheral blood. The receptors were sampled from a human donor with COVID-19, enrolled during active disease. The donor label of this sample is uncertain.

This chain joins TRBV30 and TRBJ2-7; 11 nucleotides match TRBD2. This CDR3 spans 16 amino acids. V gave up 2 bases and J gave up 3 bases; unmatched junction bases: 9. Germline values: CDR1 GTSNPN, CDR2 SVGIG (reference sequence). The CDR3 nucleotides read TGTGCCTGGAGTTGGGGACTAGCGGCCAGCCTCTACGAGCAGTACTTC. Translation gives CAWSWGLAASLYEQYF.

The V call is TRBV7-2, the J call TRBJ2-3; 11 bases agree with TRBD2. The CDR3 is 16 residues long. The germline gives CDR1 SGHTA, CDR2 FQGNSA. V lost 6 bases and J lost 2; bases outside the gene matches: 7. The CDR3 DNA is TGTGCCAGCAGGCCTCCGGGACTAGCGGACACAGATACGCAGTATTTT. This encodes CASRPPGLADTDTQYF. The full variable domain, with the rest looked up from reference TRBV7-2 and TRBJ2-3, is GAGVSQSPSNKVTEKGKDVELRCDPISGHTALYWYRQSLGQGLEFLIYFQGNSAPDKSGLPSDRFSAERTGGSVSTLTIQRTQQEDSAVYLCASRPPGLADTDTQYFGPGTRLTVL.

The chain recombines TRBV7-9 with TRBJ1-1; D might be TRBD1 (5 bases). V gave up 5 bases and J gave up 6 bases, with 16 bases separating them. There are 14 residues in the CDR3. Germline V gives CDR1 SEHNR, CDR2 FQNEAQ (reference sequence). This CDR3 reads CASSPRAGSAEAFF. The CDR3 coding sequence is TGTGCCAGCAGCCCAAGGGCAGGGTCCGCTGAAGCTTTCTTT.

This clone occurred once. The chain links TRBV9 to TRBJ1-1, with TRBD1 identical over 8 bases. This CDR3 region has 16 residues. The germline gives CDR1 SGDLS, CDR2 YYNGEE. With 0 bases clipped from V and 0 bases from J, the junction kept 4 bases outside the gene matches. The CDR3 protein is CASSVGGQGVNTEAFF. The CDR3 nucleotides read TGTGCCAGCAGCGTAGGCGGACAGGGCGTGAACACTGAAGCTTTCTTT.

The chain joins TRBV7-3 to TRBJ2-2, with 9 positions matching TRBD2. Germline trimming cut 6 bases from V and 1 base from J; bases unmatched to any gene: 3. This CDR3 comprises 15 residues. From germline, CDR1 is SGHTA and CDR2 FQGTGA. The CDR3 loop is CASRPTSGNTGELFF. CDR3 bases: TGTGCCAGCAGACCGACTAGCGGGAACACCGGGGAGCTGTTTTTT.

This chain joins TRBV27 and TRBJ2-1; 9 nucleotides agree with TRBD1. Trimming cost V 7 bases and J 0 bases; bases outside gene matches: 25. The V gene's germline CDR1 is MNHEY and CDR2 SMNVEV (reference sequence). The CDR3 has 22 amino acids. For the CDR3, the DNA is TGTGCCAGCACCCAACATACTACAGGGGGCTGGATTAGCACGAGCTCCTACAATGAGCAGTTCTTC. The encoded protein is CASTQHTTGGWISTSSYNEQFF.

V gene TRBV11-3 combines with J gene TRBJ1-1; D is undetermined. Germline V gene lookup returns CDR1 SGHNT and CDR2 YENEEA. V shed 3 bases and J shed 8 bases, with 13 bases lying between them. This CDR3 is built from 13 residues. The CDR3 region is CASSFESSTEAFF. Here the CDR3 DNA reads TGTGCCAGCAGCTTTGAGTCTTCCACCGAAGCTTTCTTT.

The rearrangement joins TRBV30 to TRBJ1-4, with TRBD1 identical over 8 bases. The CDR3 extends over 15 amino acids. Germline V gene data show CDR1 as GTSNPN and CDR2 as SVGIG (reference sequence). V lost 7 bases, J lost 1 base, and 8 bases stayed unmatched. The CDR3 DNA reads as TGTGCCTATCGGGACAGGCAGTTAACTAATGAAAAACTGTTTTTT. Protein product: CAYRDRQLTNEKLFF. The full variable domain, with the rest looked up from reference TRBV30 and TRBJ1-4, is SQTIHQWPATLVQPVGSPLSLECTVEGTSNPNLYWYRQAAGRGLQLLFYSVGIGQISSEVPQNLSASRPQDRQFILSSKKLLLSDSGFYLCAYRDRQLTNEKLFFGSGTQLSVL.

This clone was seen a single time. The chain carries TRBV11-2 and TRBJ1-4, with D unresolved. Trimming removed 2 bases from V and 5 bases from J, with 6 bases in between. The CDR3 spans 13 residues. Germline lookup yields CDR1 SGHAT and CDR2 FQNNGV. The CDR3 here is CASSLLRNEKLFF. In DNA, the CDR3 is TGTGCCAGCAGCTTACTCAGAAATGAAAAACTGTTTTTT.

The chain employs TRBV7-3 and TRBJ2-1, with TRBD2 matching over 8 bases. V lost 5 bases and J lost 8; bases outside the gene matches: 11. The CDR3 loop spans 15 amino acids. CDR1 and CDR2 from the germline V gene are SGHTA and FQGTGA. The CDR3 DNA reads TGTGCCAGCAGCCTCAGCGGGAGAAACACTTATGAGCAGTTCTTC. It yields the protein CASSLSGRNTYEQFF.

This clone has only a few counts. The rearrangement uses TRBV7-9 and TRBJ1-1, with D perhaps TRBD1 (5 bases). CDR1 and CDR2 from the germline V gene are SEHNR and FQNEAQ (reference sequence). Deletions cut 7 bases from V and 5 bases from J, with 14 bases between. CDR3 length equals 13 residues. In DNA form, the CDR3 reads TGTGCCAGCACCTACGGGGGGTGGACTGAAGCTTTCTTT. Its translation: CASTYGGWTEAFF.

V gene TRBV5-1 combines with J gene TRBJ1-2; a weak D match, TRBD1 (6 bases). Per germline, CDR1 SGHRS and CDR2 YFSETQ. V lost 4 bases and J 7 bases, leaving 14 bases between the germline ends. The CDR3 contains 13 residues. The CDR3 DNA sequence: TGCGCCAGCAGCAGTGACAGGACGAGTGGCTACACCTTC. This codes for CASSSDRTSGYTF.

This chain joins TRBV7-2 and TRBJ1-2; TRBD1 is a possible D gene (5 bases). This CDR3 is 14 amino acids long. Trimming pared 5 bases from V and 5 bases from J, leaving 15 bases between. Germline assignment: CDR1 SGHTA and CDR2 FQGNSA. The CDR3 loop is CASSQEGNRYGYTF. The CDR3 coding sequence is TGTGCCAGCAGCCAGGAGGGGAATCGTTATGGCTACACCTTC.

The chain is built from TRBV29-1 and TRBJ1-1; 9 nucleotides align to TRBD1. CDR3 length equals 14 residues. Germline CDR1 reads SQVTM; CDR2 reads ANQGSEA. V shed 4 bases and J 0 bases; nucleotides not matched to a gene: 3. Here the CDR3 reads CSVVQGAMNTEAFF. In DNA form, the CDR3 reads TGCAGCGTTGTACAGGGGGCGATGAACACTGAAGCTTTCTTT.